The 15 T cell receptor beta chains presented below share a single source sample, sequenced in a study of blood T cell repertoires in COVID-19 (dated by TCRdb to about 2020). The library relied on the immunoSEQ multiplex PCR assay. TCRdb limited this immuneACCESS table to in-frame rearrangements with V and J called. A share of clones is missing; checked studies link under half to unresolved V genes, and the rest is unexplained. In this sample the table shows over 200,000 clones, around four fifths of which occur a single time. Less than 20% of the sample comes from the top ten. Material: peripheral blood. These receptors originate from a woman aged 80 or over with active or convalescent COVID-19.

Concerning this clone itself: The junction departs from germline at one end; a sequencing error may be responsible. The chain couples TRBV7-7 to TRBJ2-5; 9 nucleotides align to TRBD2. The length of the CDR3 is 20 residues. CDR1 SSHAT and CDR2 FNYEAQ come from the germline V gene (reference sequence). CDR3 nucleotides: TGTGCTAGCAGCTTAGCGTTCTCGGCTAGCGGGGCCCCTTGGGAAGAGACCCAGTACTTC. It yields the protein CASSLAFSASGAPWEETQYF.

V usage is TRBV19 and J usage is TRBJ2-7; 7 bases fit TRBD1. Germline V gives CDR1 LNHDA, CDR2 SQIVND (reference sequence). Unmatched junction bases numbered 11, after V lost 9 bases and J lost 0 bases. The length of the CDR3 is 15 residues. DNA for the CDR3: TGTGCCAGCGGTAATCGACAGGGATACTCCTACGAGCAGTACTTC. Its translation: CASGNRQGYSYEQYF.

In this sample, this clone turned up a few times. V gene TRBV19 combines with J gene TRBJ1-6, with D unclear. Germline CDR1 reads LNHDA; CDR2 reads SQIVND (reference sequence). Trimming took 5 bases from V and 5 from J, leaving 13 bases between them. CDR3 length: 15 amino acids. CDR3 sequence (DNA): TGTGCCAGTAGTCTCCAGCGGAACGATAATTCACCCCTCCACTTT. The encoded protein is CASSLQRNDNSPLHF.

The genes are TRBV18 and TRBJ1-1, with 7 bases lining up with TRBD1. Germline CDR1 and CDR2: KGHSH and LQKENI. This CDR3 contains 14 residues. Trimming took 2 bases from V and 4 from J; bases not matched to a gene: 4. CDR3 bases: TGTGCCAGCTCACCAGAGACAGGGAGCACTGAAGCTTTCTTT. Amino acids: CASSPETGSTEAFF.

This chain uses TRBV28 with TRBJ2-2; 9 nucleotides match TRBD1. The germline CDR1 and CDR2 sequences are MDHEN and SYDVKM. Losses at the gene ends were 1 base for V and 2 bases for J; bases not matched to a gene: 5. This CDR3 comprises 17 residues. Here the CDR3 DNA reads TGTGCCAGCAGTTTATCTCTGGGACAGGGCAACACCGGGGAGCTGTTTTTT. Translated, it gives CASSLSLGQGNTGELFF.

V usage is TRBV10-3 and J usage is TRBJ2-5; 10 bases align to TRBD2. Trimming cost V 4 bases and J 2 bases; bases outside gene matches: 10. CDR1 is ENHRY, CDR2 SYGVKD, per germline. CDR3 length: 17 amino acids. The CDR3 nucleotides read TGTGCCATCAGTGGGCCGCCAGGGACTAGCGAGCAAGAGACCCAGTACTTC. This translates into CAISGPPGTSEQETQYF.

V and J are TRBV5-6 and TRBJ1-2, with TRBD1 as a possible D gene (5 bases). The CDR3 runs 15 residues. Trimming left V 4 bases short and J 3 bases short, with 16 bases between. The germline gives CDR1 SGHDT, CDR2 YYEEEE. The CDR3 loop is CASSRDLLGDYGYTF. CDR3 coding DNA: TGTGCCAGCAGCCGGGACTTACTTGGGGACTATGGCTACACCTTC.

This chain links TRBV7-3 with TRBJ2-2; 9 bases match TRBD2. The CDR3 consists of 16 residues. Losses at the gene ends were 4 bases for V and 5 bases for J; bases not matched to a gene: 8. Looked up from germline, CDR1 is SGHTA and CDR2 is FQGTGA. The CDR3 region is CASSSQAGGSTGELFF. The CDR3 bases are TGTGCCAGCAGCTCCCAAGCGGGGGGTTCGACCGGGGAGCTGTTTTTT.

The CDR3: CASSSGLATNEQFF. The DNA of the CDR3 is TGCGCCAGCAGCTCCGGACTAGCGACCAATGAGCAGTTCTTC. The chain uses TRBV5-1 and TRBJ2-1, with TRBD2 matching 9 bases. The CDR3 sequence is 14 residues long. The germline V gene encodes CDR1 SGHRS and CDR2 YFSETQ. With V trimmed by 3 bases and J by 6 bases, 4 bases remained unmatched.

This clone was counted once. CDR3 DNA sequence: TGTGCCAGCAGCTTAGTAAGTCAGGGGATCGGTCAGCCCCAGCATTTT. It yields the protein CASSLVSQGIGQPQHF. This chain links TRBV7-2 with TRBJ1-5; TRBD1 is a possible D gene (6 bases). The CDR3 covers 16 residues. Trimming stripped 1 base from V and 6 bases from J, with 16 bases between. Germline values: CDR1 SGHTA, CDR2 FQGNSA.

The rearrangement links TRBV24-1 to TRBJ1-2; TRBD1 is a possible D gene (5 bases). The CDR3 is 15 amino acids. CDR1 is KGHDR, CDR2 SFDVKD, per germline. V lost 4 bases, J lost 7 bases, and 18 bases lay in between. The CDR3 bases are TGTGCCACCAGTGACGAAGCGACAGCAGCGAGTGGCTACACCTTC. Translated: CATSDEATAASGYTF.

The table lists this clone with a count of one. The chain uses TRBV10-2 and TRBJ1-3, with 8 bases matching TRBD1. J gave up 3 bases and V 1 base, and 5 bases lay outside the gene matches. The CDR3 consists of 16 residues. Germline-derived CDR1 and CDR2 are WSHSY and SAAADI. CDR3 sequence: CASSEFQGAGGNTIYF. The CDR3 DNA follows: TGCGCCAGCAGTGAGTTCCAGGGGGCAGGTGGAAACACCATATATTTT.

This chain connects TRBV6-5 to TRBJ1-6, with D perhaps TRBD1 (5 bases). The V end was cut by 4 bases, the J end by 6 bases, with 16 bases between. There are 16 residues in the CDR3. The germline V gene encodes CDR1 MNHEY and CDR2 SVGAGI. Here the CDR3 reads CASSSPAGAFNSPLHF. In nucleotides, the CDR3 is TGTGCCAGCAGTTCCCCAGCTGGGGCGTTTAATTCACCCCTCCACTTT.

V is TRBV27 and J is TRBJ1-2, with 8 bases fitting TRBD1. The V segment lost 6 bases and the J segment 7 bases; nucleotides outside the gene matches: 10. Per the germline V gene, CDR1 is MNHEY and CDR2 is SMNVEV (reference sequence). This CDR3 is built from 14 residues. CDR3 nucleotide sequence: TGTGCCAGCAGCCCGAGACCAGGGGGCTTTGGCTACACCTTC. It codes for CASSPRPGGFGYTF.

The V and J genes are TRBV19 and TRBJ1-5, with D possibly being TRBD1 (6 bases). Per germline, CDR1 LNHDA and CDR2 SQIVND (reference sequence). CDR3 length: 16 amino acids. The V end lost 8 bases, the J end lost 0 bases, and 17 bases lay between the germline ends. The CDR3 is CASHPRDRNSNQPQHF. CDR3 bases: TGTGCCAGTCACCCCCGAGACAGGAATAGCAATCAGCCCCAGCATTTT.